This is a list of T cell receptor beta chains from one sample in a study of regulatory T cells in long-lasting Graves disease. MiXCR, applied by TCRdb to the multiplex PCR reads, yields one record per CDR3 protein. Of 550,000 to 700,000 distinct CDR3 sequences listed, around 15% are singletons. The same data also contributed to another study, on T cells in Graves' hyperthyroidism and ophthalmopathy.

Specimen: peripheral blood mononuclear cells (PBMCs), collected at new diagnosis, from a patient treated with antithyroid drugs. The source is a man aged 18 to 29 with Graves disease. Each CDR3 is given with its conserved first and last residue. The D gene is left open where the match is weak. Rows give clone size only sometimes, using once, few, many, or a class for an expanded clone.

few	15	TRBJ2-1	TRBV5-1	TRBD1	CASSLGTGSYNEQLF	TGCGCCAGCAGCTTGGGGACAGGGTCCTACAATGAGCAGCTCTTC
many	12	TRBJ2-5	TRBV7-9	.	CASSLDGETQYF	TGTGCCAGCAGCTTAGACGGGGAGACCCAGTACTTC
few	14	TRBJ2-1	TRBV4-1	.	CASSRTVDDNEQFF	TGCGCCAGCAGCCGAACCGTCGACGACAATGAGCAGTTCTTC
.	12	TRBJ2-1	TRBV9	.	CASSVDGDEQFF	TGTGCCAGCAGCGTAGATGGGGATGAGCAGTTCTTC
.	13	TRBJ2-1	TRBV12-3/TRBV12-4	.	CASSLAAGARQFF	TGTGCCAGCAGTTTAGCGGCGGGCGCGAGGCAGTTCTTC
.	20	TRBJ2-5	TRBV9	TRBD2	CASSVGGAGALAGDQETQYF	TGTGCCAGCAGCGTAGGGGGGGCGGGGGCACTAGCGGGGGACCAAGAGACCCAGTACTTC
many	13	TRBJ1-5	TRBV28	.	CASSSGVIQPQHF	TGTGCCAGCAGTTCCGGGGTTATTCAGCCCCAGCATTTT
many	13	TRBJ2-5	TRBV29-1	.	CSVEPGGEETQYF	TGCAGCGTGGAGCCAGGGGGGGAAGAGACCCAGTACTTC
many	17	TRBJ2-7	TRBV6-1	TRBD1	CASSEALLGGQGYEQYF	TGTGCCAGCAGTGAAGCGCTTCTAGGGGGACAGGGGTACGAGCAGTACTTC
.	12	TRBJ1-2	TRBV20-1	TRBD1	CSAQTGDYGYTF	TGCAGTGCTCAGACAGGGGACTATGGCTACACCTTC
many	15	TRBJ1-1	TRBV4-1	.	CASSQDISTNTEAFF	TGTGCCAGCAGCCAAGATATCAGTACGAACACTGAAGCTTTCTTT
many	16	TRBJ2-1	TRBV13	TRBD2	CASSLDGRAAYNEQFF	TGTGCCAGCAGCTTAGACGGGAGGGCCGCCTACAATGAGCAGTTCTTC
few	16	TRBJ2-3	TRBV10-1	TRBD1	CASSESGTVSADTQYF	TGCGCCAGCAGTGAGTCCGGGACAGTAAGCGCAGATACGCAGTATTTT
many	17	TRBJ1-2	TRBV28	TRBD1	CASRPLPRTGVIYGYTF	TGTGCCAGCAGACCTTTACCCCGGACAGGGGTAATCTACGGCTACACCTTC
few	16	TRBJ2-5	TRBV24-1	TRBD1	CATSDMGQSTGETQYF	TGTGCCACCAGTGATATGGGACAGTCAACCGGGGAGACCCAGTACTTC
few	14	TRBJ2-2	TRBV12-5	.	CASLSKMNTGELFF	TGTGCTAGCCTTAGCAAGATGAACACCGGGGAGCTGTTTTTT
few	15	TRBJ2-5	TRBV19	TRBD2	CANSGLAGGQETQYF	TGTGCCAATAGCGGACTAGCGGGGGGACAAGAGACCCAGTACTTC
many	15	TRBJ2-1	TRBV11-2	.	CASSPTLYPNNEQFF	TGTGCCAGCAGCCCGACGTTGTATCCCAACAATGAGCAGTTCTTC
few	16	TRBJ1-1	TRBV28	TRBD1	CASSTTGTGGWVEAFF	TGTGCCAGCAGTACGACCGGGACAGGGGGCTGGGTTGAAGCTTTCTTT
.	15	TRBJ2-1	TRBV5-1	TRBD2	CASSAGLALWDEQFF	TGCGCCAGCAGCGCCGGACTAGCTCTTTGGGATGAGCAGTTCTTC
.	15	TRBJ2-1	TRBV7-6	TRBD2	CASSLTSGRAGEQFF	TGTGCCAGCAGCTTGACTAGCGGGAGGGCCGGGGAGCAGTTCTTC
.	14	TRBJ2-3	TRBV6-5	.	CASSYRDRTDTQYF	TGTGCCAGCAGTTACCGTGACCGCACAGATACGCAGTATTTT
many	13	TRBJ2-1	TRBV7-9	.	CASSLTRDNEQFF	TGTGCCAGCAGCTTAACGCGGGACAATGAGCAGTTCTTC
many	13	TRBJ2-1	TRBV10-3	.	CAIRVDSYNEQFF	TGTGCCATCAGGGTAGACTCCTACAATGAGCAGTTCTTC
many	14	TRBJ2-7	TRBV20-1	TRBD1	CSAQDRGSSYEQYF	TGCAGTGCTCAGGACAGGGGAAGCTCCTACGAGCAGTACTTC